The T cell receptor beta chain described here comes from a study of CD4 T cells in relation to SARS-CoV-2 and coronaviruses. As for the study in general: The HLA restriction of the shared crossreactive spike epitopes was mapped.

Unexposed donor CD4+ T cells date from 2011-2018, before the COVID-19 pandemic. The cells were cultured for 9 to 11 days before CD4+ T cells were isolated. Measured with immunoSEQ multiplex PCR; TCRdb has only the in-frame clones, and not every one. The profile shows approximately 11,000 clones, 80% to 85% of them singletons. As regards this clone: Its antigen is unknown.

The receptor was derived from a human donor in good health. The sample was CD4+ T cells from PBMCs, cultured in vitro.

As DNA, the CDR3 is TGTGCCTGGAGCCCTAGGGAGGTCCATGGCTACACCTTC. This encodes CAWSPREVHGYTF. This chain uses TRBV30 with TRBJ1-2; unclear D gene. The V end lost 3 bases, the J end lost 6 bases, and 14 bases lay between the germline ends. The CDR3 is 13 amino acids. Germline V gene sequence: CDR1 GTSNPN, CDR2 SVGIG (reference sequence).